This T cell receptor (beta chain) was captured by sequencing in a study of tumor and adjacent non-tumor tissue in lung cancer. Study at large: Histology: eleven to twelve adenocarcinoma, a couple of squamous cell carcinoma, 1 small cell lung cancer.

Three rounds of nested PCR, following a modified ARM-PCR protocol, produced the TCRbeta library. One entry per CDR3 protein results from TCRdb running MiXCR on the multiplex PCR reads. Among fewer than 85,000 distinct CDR3 sequences listed, more than 60% were seen once. The template was RNA from unsorted bulk tissue. As to this clonotype: At one of its ends the junction is not consistent with the germline gene, which may arise from a read error.

This CDR3 is built from 15 residues. Germline loops: CDR1 MNHEY, CDR2 SVGAGI. Sequenced sample: lung tumor tissue. This sequence originates from a woman in her forties or fifties with non-small cell lung cancer. The chain recombines TRBV6-5 with TRBJ2-3; D unresolved. As DNA, the CDR3 is TGTGCAAGCAGCTTCCAGCCTCTTTCCAAAGCTATGCAGTATTTT. The encoded protein is CASSFQPLSKAMQYF.